The sequence of this T cell receptor (beta chain) was determined in a study of blood T cells in healthy people across ages. Findings of the study overall: It was not possible, with unsorted PBMCs, to conclusively compare naive and antigen-experienced cells. Versus aged donors, long-lived donors had higher diversity and more naive CD4+ cells. Diversity of TCR beta correlated strongly with naive T cell percentage.

The use of a sample-barcoded 5' primer and a J-beta primer mix characterized a second PCR of roughly 7 to 11 cycles. TCRdb fed the 5' RACE reads into MiXCR, producing one record per CDR3 protein. The table shows about 640,000 distinct CDR3 sequences, with less than 35% occurring only once. This clonotype was counted many times. Antigen: not known. This CDR3 has 15 residues. Unmatched junction bases numbered 6, after V lost 5 bases and J lost 4 bases. The sequence came from a woman older than 75 in good health. This chain uses TRBV12-3 or TRBV12-4 with TRBJ2-3, with 10 bases that match TRBD1. The sequenced sample consisted of blood. This CDR3 is CASSTQTGGADTQYF. As DNA, the CDR3 is TGTGCCAGCAGTACTCAGACAGGGGGCGCAGATACGCAGTATTTT.